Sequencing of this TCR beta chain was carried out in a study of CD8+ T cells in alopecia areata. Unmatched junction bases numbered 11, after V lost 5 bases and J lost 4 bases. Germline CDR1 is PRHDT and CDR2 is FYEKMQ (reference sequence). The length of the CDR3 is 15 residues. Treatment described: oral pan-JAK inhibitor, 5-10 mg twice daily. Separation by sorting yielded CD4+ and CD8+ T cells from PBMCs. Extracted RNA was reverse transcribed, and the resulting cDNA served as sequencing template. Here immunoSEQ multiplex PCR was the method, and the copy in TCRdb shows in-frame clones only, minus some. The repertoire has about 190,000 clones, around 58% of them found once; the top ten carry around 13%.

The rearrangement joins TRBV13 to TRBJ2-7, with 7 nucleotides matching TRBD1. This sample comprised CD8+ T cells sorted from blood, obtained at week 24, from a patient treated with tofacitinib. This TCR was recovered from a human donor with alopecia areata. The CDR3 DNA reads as TGTGCCAGCAGCACCCCAAACCGACAGGGATACGAGCAGTACTTC. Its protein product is CASSTPNRQGYEQYF. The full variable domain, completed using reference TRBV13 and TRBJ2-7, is AAGVIQSPRHLIKEKRETATLKCYPIPRHDTVYWYQQGPGQDPQFLISFYEKMQSDKGSIPDRFSAQQFSDYHSELNMSSLELGDSALYFCASSTPNRQGYEQYFGPGTRLTVT.